This T cell receptor beta chain was captured by sequencing in a study of CD8 T cells in ankylosing spondylitis. V lost 2 bases and J 1 base, leaving 17 bases between the germline ends. CDR1 SEHNR and CDR2 FQNEAQ come from the germline V gene (reference sequence). This CDR3 spans 17 amino acids. This clonotype was counted between two and nine times. Each CDR3 protein is one row after TCRdb ran MiXCR on the 5' RACE reads. The sample holds about 150,000 distinct CDR3 sequences, around 43% seen once. The sample was synovial fluid, either unsorted or a sorted T cell fraction (not recorded which). This sequence originates from a male donor with ankylosing spondylitis. The chain recombines TRBV7-9 with TRBJ2-5; tentatively, D is TRBD1 (5 bases). This CDR3 reads CASSLWGLQGPQETQYF. CDR3 nucleotide sequence: TGTGCCAGCAGCTTATGGGGCCTGCAGGGCCCCCAAGAGACCCAGTACTTC.